This TCR beta chain derives from a study of T-cell reconstitution after alpha-beta-depleted transplantation in children. During its preparation, the TCRbeta library received unique molecular identifiers. TCRdb re-derived calls from the PCR reads in MiXCR, one entry per CDR3 protein. Of over 200,000 distinct CDR3 sequences in the sample, approximately 10% were seen once. Trimming removed 6 bases from V and 2 bases from J; junction bases left unmatched: 13. This CDR3 region has 17 residues. This clonotype was recorded at least ten times. Sequenced material: PBMCs from the stem cell graft donor, taken from the stem cell graft. The sequence was obtained from a human donor who donated a stem cell graft to a child with acute lymphoblastic leukemia. V gene TRBV12-3 or TRBV12-4 combines with J gene TRBJ2-7, with 10 nucleotides matching TRBD1. CDR3 sequence reads: CASSLGDRGPLTYEQYF. In nucleotides, the CDR3 is TGTGCCAGCAGCCTTGGAGACAGGGGGCCTCTGACCTACGAGCAGTACTTC.